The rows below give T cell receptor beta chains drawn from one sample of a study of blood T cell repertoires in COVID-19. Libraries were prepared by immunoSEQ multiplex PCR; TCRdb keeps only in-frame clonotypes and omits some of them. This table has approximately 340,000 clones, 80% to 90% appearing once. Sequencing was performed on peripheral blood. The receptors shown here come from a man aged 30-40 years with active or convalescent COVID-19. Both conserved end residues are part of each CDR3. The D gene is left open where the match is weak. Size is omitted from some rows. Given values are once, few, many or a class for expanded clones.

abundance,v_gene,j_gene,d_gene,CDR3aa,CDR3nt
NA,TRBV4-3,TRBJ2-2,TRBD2,CASSQEVWSGGSTGELFF,TGCGCCAGCAGCCAAGAAGTATGGAGCGGGGGCTCAACCGGGGAGCTGTTTTTT
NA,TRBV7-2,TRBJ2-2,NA,CASSLEWGLGGELFF,TGTGCCAGCAGCTTAGAATGGGGGCTCGGCGGGGAGCTGTTTTTT
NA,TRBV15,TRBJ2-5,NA,CATSRDQSQETQYF,TGTGCCACCAGCAGAGATCAGTCCCAAGAGACCCAGTACTTC
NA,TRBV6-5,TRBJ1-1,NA,CASRGAGEVEAFF,TGTGCCAGCCGGGGGGCGGGCGAGGTTGAAGCTTTCTTT
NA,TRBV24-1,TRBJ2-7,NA,CATQEDGTYEQYF,TGTGCCACTCAAGAGGACGGGACCTACGAGCAGTACTTC
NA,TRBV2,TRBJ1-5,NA,CASSESGYQPQHF,TGTGCCAGCAGTGAATCGGGGTATCAGCCCCAGCATTTT
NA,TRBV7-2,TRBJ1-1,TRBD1,CASSSTDRLAEAFF,TGTGCCAGCAGCTCCACGGACAGGCTTGCTGAAGCTTTCTTT
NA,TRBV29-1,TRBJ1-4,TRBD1,CSVQDRGRGNEKLFF,TGCAGCGTTCAGGACAGGGGTAGGGGGAATGAAAAACTGTTTTTT
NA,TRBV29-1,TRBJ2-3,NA,CSAGDISTDTQYF,TGCAGCGCAGGGGATATTAGCACAGATACGCAGTATTTT
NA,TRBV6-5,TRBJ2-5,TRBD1,CASGRDRRQETQYF,TGTGCCAGCGGCCGGGACAGGAGACAAGAGACCCAGTACTTC
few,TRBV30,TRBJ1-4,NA,CAWSVGVKLFF,TGTGCCTGGAGTGTAGGGGTAAAACTGTTTTTT